This T cell receptor (beta chain) was identified during a study of blood T cell repertoires in COVID-19. Trimming at V came to 5 bases and at J to 7 bases, leaving 7 bases not matched to a gene. This CDR3 region has 14 residues. CDR1 is ENHRY, CDR2 SYGVKD, per germline. Methods used by the authors: How many nucleated cells were present was estimated from reference gene primer amplification. Assay used: immunoSEQ multiplex PCR; TCRdb lists only in-frame clones, some missing. V, J and clone size are taken as reported in that table, and D and trimming were inferred from the DNA itself. The sample includes about 190,000 clones, roughly four fifths of them seen just once.

This rearrangement joins TRBV10-3 to TRBJ1-2; 10 nucleotides line up with TRBD1. This clonotype originated in a man between 25 and 39 years old with active or convalescent COVID-19. The sequencing input was peripheral blood. The CDR3 is CAISPGQGRVGYTF. The CDR3 region has the DNA TGTGCCATCAGTCCGGGACAGGGGAGGGTTGGCTACACCTTC.